In its sample, the clone carrying this TCR beta chain was seen once. Its antigen is still unknown. The sample belongs to a study of blood T cells in healthy people across ages. The study, taken as a whole, reports: Changes seen in expanded clonotypes were possibly confounded by donor CMV status left unknown. Total diversity from one million sequenced T cells was likely underestimated.

PCR was performed a second time for about 6 to 12 cycles using a sample-barcoded 5' primer and a J-beta primer mix. TCRdb re-called the 5' RACE reads through MiXCR, storing one row per CDR3 protein. In the table there are roughly 900,000 distinct CDR3 sequences, about 48% of which are singletons. The germline V gene encodes CDR1 SEHNR and CDR2 FQNEAQ (reference sequence). CDR3 length: 14 amino acids. What was sequenced was blood. The receptor's source is a man aged 25-45 years in good health. The rearrangement links TRBV7-9 to TRBJ2-4; D ambiguous. The J call may be mistaken, given a closer DNA end match to TRBJ2-7. Here the CDR3 DNA reads TGTGCCAGCAGCTCCAGACGATCACCTTACGAGCAGTACTTC. Encoded protein: CASSSRRSPYEQYF.